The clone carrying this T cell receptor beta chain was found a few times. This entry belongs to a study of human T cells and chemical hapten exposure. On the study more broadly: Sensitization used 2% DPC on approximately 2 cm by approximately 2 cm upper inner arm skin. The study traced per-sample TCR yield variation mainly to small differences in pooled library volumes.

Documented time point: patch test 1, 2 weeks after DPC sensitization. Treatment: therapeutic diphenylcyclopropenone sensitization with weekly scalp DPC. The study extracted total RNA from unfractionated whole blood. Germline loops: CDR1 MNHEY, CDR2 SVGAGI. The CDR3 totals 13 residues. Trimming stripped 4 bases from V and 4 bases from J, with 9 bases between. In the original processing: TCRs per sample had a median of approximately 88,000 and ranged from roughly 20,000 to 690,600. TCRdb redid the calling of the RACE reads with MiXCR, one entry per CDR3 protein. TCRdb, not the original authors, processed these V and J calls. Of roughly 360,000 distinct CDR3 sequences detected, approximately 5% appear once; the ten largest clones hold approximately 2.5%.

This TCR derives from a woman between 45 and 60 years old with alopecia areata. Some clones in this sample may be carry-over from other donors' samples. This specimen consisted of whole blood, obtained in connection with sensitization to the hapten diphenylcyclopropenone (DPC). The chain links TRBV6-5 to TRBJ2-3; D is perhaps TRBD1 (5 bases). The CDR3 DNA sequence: TGTGCCAGCAGTTTCCAGACAGCAGATACGCAGTATTTT. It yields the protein CASSFQTADTQYF.